This TCR gamma chain comes out of a study of gamma-delta T cells after stem cell transplantation. TCRdb called clones anew from the RT-PCR reads with CATT. The sample carries several hundred gamma-chain clones, 2% to 2.5% recorded once. Germline CDR1 is GITISATS and CDR2 is ISYDGTV (reference sequence). V trimming: 1 base; J trimming: 7 bases; junction bases outside the gene matches: 4. CDR3 length: 16 amino acids. This clone was counted only a few times. A far larger clone is a single base away, which makes a read error likely. Other DNA sequences in this sample translate to the same CDR3. This clonotype was obtained from a human donor. It is not recorded whose cells these are; they may come from a transplant donor. Sequenced material: gamma-delta T cells. This chain connects TRGV9 to TRGJP. DNA of the CDR3: TGTGCCTTGTGGGAGGTAGAGGAGTTGGGCAAAAAAATCAAGGTATTT. It is translated as CALWEVEELGKKIKVF.